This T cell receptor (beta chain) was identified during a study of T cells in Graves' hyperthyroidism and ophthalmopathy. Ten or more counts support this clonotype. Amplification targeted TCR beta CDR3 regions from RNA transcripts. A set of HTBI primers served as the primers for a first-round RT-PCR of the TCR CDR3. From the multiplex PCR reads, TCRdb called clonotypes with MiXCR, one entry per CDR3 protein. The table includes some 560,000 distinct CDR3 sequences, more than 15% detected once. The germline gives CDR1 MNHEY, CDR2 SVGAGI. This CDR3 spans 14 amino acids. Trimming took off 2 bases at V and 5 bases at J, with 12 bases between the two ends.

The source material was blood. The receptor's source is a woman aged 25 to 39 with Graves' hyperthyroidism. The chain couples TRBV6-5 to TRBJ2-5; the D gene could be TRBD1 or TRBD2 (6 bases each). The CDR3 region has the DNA TGTGCCAGCAGTTACACCGGGGGCAGGGAGACCCAGTACTTC. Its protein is CASSYTGGRETQYF.